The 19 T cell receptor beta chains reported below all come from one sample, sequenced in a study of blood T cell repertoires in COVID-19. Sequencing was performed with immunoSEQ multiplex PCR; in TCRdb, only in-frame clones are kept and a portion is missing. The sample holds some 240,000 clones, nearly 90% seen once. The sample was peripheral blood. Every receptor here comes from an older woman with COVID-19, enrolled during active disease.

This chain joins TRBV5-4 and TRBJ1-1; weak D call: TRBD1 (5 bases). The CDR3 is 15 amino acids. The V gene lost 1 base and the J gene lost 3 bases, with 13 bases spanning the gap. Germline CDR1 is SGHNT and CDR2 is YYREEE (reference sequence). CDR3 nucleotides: TGTGCCAGCAGCTTGCGCAGGGTTGTGGACACTGAAGCTTTCTTT. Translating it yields CASSLRRVVDTEAFF.

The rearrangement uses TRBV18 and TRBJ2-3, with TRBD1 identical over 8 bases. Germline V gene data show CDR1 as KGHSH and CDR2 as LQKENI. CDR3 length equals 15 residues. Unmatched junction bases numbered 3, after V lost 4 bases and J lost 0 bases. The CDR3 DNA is TGTGCCAGCTCACTTGGACAGGGCAGCACAGATACGCAGTATTTT. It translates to CASSLGQGSTDTQYF. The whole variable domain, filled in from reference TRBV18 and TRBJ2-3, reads NAGVMQNPRHLVRRRGQEARLRCSPMKGHSHVYWYRQLPEEGLKFMVYLQKENIIDESGMPKERFSAEFPKEGPSILRIQQVVRGDSAAYFCASSLGQGSTDTQYFGPGTRLTVL.

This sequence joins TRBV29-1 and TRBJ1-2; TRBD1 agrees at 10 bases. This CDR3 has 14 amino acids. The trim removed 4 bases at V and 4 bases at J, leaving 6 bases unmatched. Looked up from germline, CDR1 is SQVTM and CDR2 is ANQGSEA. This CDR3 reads CSVVGGQGIYGYTF. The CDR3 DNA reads TGCAGCGTTGTTGGGGGACAGGGGATCTATGGCTACACCTTC.

CDR3 loop: CASSVLLADPTDTQYF. DNA of the CDR3: TGTGCCAGCAGCGTCCTACTAGCGGACCCCACAGATACGCAGTATTTT. The V call is TRBV11-2, the J call TRBJ2-3; 8 bases match TRBD2. V dropped 5 bases and J dropped 2; count of bases not matched to a gene: 9. In germline, CDR1 is SGHAT, CDR2 FQNNGV. CDR3 length equals 16 residues.

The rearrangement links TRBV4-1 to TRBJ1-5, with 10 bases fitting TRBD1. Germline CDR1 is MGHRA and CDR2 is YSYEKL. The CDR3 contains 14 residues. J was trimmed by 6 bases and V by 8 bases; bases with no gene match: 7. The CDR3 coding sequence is TGCGCCAGCGGGGGACAGGGGTCCACTCAGCCCCAGCATTTT. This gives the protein CASGGQGSTQPQHF.

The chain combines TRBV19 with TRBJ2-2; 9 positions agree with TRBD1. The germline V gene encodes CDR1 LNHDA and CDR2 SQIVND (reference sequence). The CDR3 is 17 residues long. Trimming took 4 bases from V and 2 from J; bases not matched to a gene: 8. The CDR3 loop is CASSTDRQGENTGELFF. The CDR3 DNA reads TGTGCCAGTAGTACAGACCGACAGGGGGAAAACACCGGGGAGCTGTTTTTT.

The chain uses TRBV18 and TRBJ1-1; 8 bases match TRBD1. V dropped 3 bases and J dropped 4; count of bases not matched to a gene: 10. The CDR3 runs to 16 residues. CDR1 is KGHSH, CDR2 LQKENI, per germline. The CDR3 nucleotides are TGTGCCAGCTCACCTACTCAGGGGGCGTGGAGCACTGAAGCTTTCTTT. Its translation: CASSPTQGAWSTEAFF.

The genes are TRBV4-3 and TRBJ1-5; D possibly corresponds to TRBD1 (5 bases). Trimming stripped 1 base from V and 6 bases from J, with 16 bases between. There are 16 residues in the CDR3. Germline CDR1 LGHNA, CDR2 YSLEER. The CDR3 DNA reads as TGCGCCAGCAGCCAAGCGTGGCAGGGCGTAGGTCAGCCCCAGCATTTT. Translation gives CASSQAWQGVGQPQHF.

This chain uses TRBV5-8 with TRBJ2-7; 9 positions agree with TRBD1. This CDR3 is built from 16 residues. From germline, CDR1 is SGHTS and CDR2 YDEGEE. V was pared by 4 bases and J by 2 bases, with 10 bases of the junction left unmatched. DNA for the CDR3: TGTGCCAGCAGCCCCCAAACCGGGACAGGGACCTACGAGCAGTACTTC. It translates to CASSPQTGTGTYEQYF.

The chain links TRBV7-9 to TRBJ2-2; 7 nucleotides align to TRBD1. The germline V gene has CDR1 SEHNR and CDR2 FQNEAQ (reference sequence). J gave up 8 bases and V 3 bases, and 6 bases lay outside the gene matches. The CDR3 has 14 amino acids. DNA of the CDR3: TGTGCCAGCAGCTTTAGGGACAGAGGAGGGGAGCTGTTTTTT. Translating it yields CASSFRDRGGELFF.

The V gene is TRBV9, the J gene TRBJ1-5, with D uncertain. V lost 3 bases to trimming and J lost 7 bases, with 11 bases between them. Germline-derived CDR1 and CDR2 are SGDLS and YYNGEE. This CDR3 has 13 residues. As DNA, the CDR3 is TGTGCCAGCAGCGAAGGAGGCAGACAGCCCCAGCATTTT. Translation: CASSEGGRQPQHF. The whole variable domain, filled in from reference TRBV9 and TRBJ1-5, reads DSGVTQTPKHLITATGQRVTLRCSPRSGDLSVYWYQQSLDQGLQFLIQYYNGEERAKGNILERFSAQQFPDLHSELNLSSLELGDSALYFCASSEGGRQPQHFGDGTRLSIL.

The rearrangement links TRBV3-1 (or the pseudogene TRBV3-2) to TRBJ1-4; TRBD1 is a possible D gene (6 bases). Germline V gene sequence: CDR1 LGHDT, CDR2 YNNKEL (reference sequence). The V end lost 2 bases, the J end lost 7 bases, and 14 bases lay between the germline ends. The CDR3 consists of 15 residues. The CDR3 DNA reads TGTGCCAGCAGCCAACCACAGGGTAGGGGTGAAAAACTGTTTTTT. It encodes CASSQPQGRGEKLFF.

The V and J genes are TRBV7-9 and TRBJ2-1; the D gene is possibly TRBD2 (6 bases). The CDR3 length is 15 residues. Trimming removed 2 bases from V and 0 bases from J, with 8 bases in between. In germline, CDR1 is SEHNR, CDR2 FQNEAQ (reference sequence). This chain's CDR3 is CASSLLRGSYNEQFF. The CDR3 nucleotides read TGTGCCAGCAGCTTATTGCGGGGCTCCTACAATGAGCAGTTCTTC.

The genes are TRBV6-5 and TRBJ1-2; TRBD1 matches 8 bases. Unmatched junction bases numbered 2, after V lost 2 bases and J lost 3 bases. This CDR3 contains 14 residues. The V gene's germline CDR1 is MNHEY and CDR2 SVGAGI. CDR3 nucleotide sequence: TGTGCCAGCAGTTACGACAGGGGAGACTATGGCTACACCTTC. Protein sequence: CASSYDRGDYGYTF.

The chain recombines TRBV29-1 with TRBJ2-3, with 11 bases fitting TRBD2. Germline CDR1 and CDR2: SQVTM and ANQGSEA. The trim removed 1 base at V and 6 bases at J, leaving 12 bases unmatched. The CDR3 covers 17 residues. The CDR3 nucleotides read TGCAGCGTTGAAGGATTGCCTAGCGGGGGGCCCGAGGATACGCAGTATTTT. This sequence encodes CSVEGLPSGGPEDTQYF.

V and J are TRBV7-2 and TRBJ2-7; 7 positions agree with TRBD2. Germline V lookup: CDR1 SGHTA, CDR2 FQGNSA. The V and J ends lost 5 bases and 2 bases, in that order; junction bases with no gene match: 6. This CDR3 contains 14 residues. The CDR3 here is CASSTSVTTYEQYF. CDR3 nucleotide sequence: TGTGCCAGCAGCACTAGCGTGACGACCTACGAGCAGTACTTC.

This CDR3 is CATTKDRGGTEAFF. As DNA, the CDR3 is TGTGCCACCACAAAGGACAGGGGCGGCACTGAAGCTTTCTTT. The chain couples TRBV10-3 to TRBJ1-1; 9 nucleotides line up with TRBD1. The CDR3 runs to 14 residues. Looked up from germline, CDR1 is ENHRY and CDR2 is SYGVKD. Unmatched junction bases numbered 10, after V lost 10 bases and J lost 4 bases.

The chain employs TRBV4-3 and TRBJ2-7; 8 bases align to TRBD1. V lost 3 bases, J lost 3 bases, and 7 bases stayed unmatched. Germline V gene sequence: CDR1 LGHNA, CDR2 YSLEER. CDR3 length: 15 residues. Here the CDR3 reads CASSHQTGVSYEQYF. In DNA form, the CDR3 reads TGCGCCAGCAGCCACCAGACAGGGGTGAGCTACGAGCAGTACTTC.

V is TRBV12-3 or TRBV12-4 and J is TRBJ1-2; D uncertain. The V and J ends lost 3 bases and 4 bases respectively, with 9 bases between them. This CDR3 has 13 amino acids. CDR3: CASSFAGIYGYTF. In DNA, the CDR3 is TGTGCCAGCAGTTTCGCGGGGATCTATGGCTACACCTTC.